This T cell receptor (beta chain) was recovered during a study of vaccination effects on CD4 cells after COVID-19. V trimming: 10 bases; J trimming: 6 bases; junction bases outside the gene matches: 6. The CDR3 totals 12 residues. Germline V gene sequence: CDR1 PRHDT, CDR2 FYEKMQ (reference sequence). Sequencing in the ViraFEST assay came after antigen-specific CD4+ T cells had been expanded with viral peptide pools, which were used to stimulate PBMC. When less than 12 days of culture had elapsed, CD4+ T cells were isolated. Two doses of BNT162b2 or mRNA-1273 vaccine were administered to participants. The researchers cultured around 2 million PBMC per well with about 11 IU/ml IL-2 and roughly 10 ug/ml peptides. On this clone: What it recognizes is unknown.

Repertoires were generated with immunoSEQ multiplex PCR, while TCRdb's copy carries only in-frame clones and drops some. The top ten clones hold roughly 2% of a sample with about 59,000 clones, roughly three quarters of them seen once. This receptor was identified in a human donor who received a COVID-19 vaccine. The rearrangement joins TRBV13 to TRBJ1-3; 7 nucleotides match TRBD1. The starting material was CD4+ T cells from PBMCs cultured with HCoV-OC43 spike peptides, obtained after COVID-19 vaccination. As for subset: HCoV-OC43 spike overlapping peptide pool stimulation. CDR3 loop: CATSQGENTIYF. The CDR3 nucleotides are TGTGCCACCTCGCAGGGGGAAAACACCATATATTTT.